This TCR beta chain is from a study of blood T cell repertoires in COVID-19. About the study: Nucleic acid was either cDNA or gDNA, and it came from T cells, B-cell-depleted T cells, or PBMCs.

Participants came from fewer than 25 US areas, aged roughly 18 to 100 years. Per germline, CDR1 MNHEY and CDR2 SVGEGT. Trimming pared 2 bases from V and 9 bases from J, leaving 20 bases between. The CDR3 is 16 residues long. Some clones are missing from TCRdb's copy, which holds only in-frame ones; the method was immunoSEQ multiplex PCR. The sample yields approximately 360,000 clones, around 87% seen once. The chain employs TRBV6-2 or TRBV6-3 and TRBJ2-1; a possible D gene is TRBD1 (6 bases). This TCR came from a woman aged 25 to 39 with acute COVID-19. Sequencing input: PBMCs or T cells enriched from blood (not recorded which). DNA of the CDR3: TGTGCCAGCAGTTACCCTGGACAGATGAGGTGGGTTGAGCAGTTCTTC. It specifies CASSYPGQMRWVEQFF.